This passage covers 25 T cell receptor beta chains from one sample sequenced in a study of immune heterogeneity within non-small cell lung tumors. TCR beta CDR3 was amplified by multiplex PCR using 32 V and 13 J primers. TCRdb itself ran the multiplex PCR reads through MiXCR, one entry per CDR3 protein. The sample consists of 4,000 to 5,000 distinct CDR3 sequences, 30% to 40% of them appearing once. Bulk tumor genomic DNA, roughly 590 ng per sample, was used as template. Primary tumors were biopsied several times each, far apart, intraoperatively. The study cohort was described as untreated, and its members had newly diagnosed non-small cell lung cancer. They went on to have curative surgery. The specimen sequenced was lung tumor tissue. The receptors were sampled from a woman between 45 and 65 years old with non-small cell lung cancer.

This clonotype rates as medium-sized (0.01 to 0.1%). The chain employs TRBV19 and TRBJ2-1, with TRBD2 matching over 7 bases. Per the germline V gene, CDR1 is LNHDA and CDR2 is SQIVND (reference sequence). CDR3 size: 15 residues. V was pared by 7 bases and J by 2 bases, with 8 bases of the junction left unmatched. CDR3 in DNA: TGTGCCAGTAATACCGGGGGGACCGCCTACAATGAGCAGTTCTTC. Translated: CASNTGGTAYNEQFF. Filled out from reference TRBV19 and TRBJ2-1, the complete variable domain reads DGGITQSPKYLFRKEGQNVTLSCEQNLNHDAMYWYRQDPGQGLRLIYYSQIVNDFQKGDIAEGYSVSREKKESFPLTVTSAQKNPTAFYLCASNTGGTAYNEQFFGPGTRLTVL.

This chain connects TRBV10-1 to TRBJ2-1, with 15 nucleotides matching TRBD2. Germline V lookup: CDR1 WNHNN, CDR2 SYGVQD (reference sequence). Trimming removed 2 bases from V and 16 bases from J; junction bases left unmatched: 6. The CDR3 sequence is 14 residues long. The CDR3 is CASSEGLAGGSKFF. In nucleotides, the CDR3 is TGCGCCAGCAGTGAGGGACTAGCGGGAGGGTCAAAATTCTTC.

By sample fraction, this clonotype is medium-sized. The J gene is TRBJ2-7, the V gene TRBV28; TRBD1 or TRBD2 may be the D gene (6 bases each). The germline CDR1 and CDR2 sequences are MDHEN and SYDVKM. There are 14 residues in the CDR3. V gave up 8 bases and J gave up 0 bases, with 14 bases separating them. In nucleotides, the CDR3 is TGTGCCAGCCGCTCAGGGGACTTCTCCTACGAGCAGTACTTC. Amino acid sequence: CASRSGDFSYEQYF.

This clonotype is labeled as medium-sized. This chain links TRBV28 with TRBJ2-7; 9 bases match TRBD1. Trimming cost V 2 bases and J 6 bases; bases outside gene matches: 11. Germline V CDR1 and CDR2: MDHEN, SYDVKM. The CDR3 spans 16 residues. The DNA for the CDR3 is TGTGCCAGCAGTTTACGGCCCGGGACAGGGTTGTTCGAGCAGTACTTC. Translated: CASSLRPGTGLFEQYF.

To note about this clonotype: Likely a read error: the CDR3 ends without its conserved phenylalanine or tryptophan. V and J are TRBV27 and TRBJ1-6, with D hard to call. Germline assignment: CDR1 MNHEY and CDR2 SMNVEV (reference sequence). The CDR3 runs 15 residues. The ends were cut back, 6 bases at V and 5 bases at J, with 14 bases in the middle. The CDR3 sequence: CASRLCIPDNSPLHL. In DNA, the CDR3 is TGTGCCAGCAGGCTCTGTATCCCTGATAATTCACCCCTCCACTTG.

Comments on this clonotype: A clone one base away is much larger, so this may be a read error. This rearrangement joins TRBV18 to TRBJ1-2, with unresolved D. CDR1 is KGHSH and CDR2 is LQKENI in the germline V gene. The CDR3 spans 14 residues. CDR3 sequence reads: CAGSPPSSVAGYTF. The CDR3 bases are TGTGCCGGCTCACCACCGTCCTCTGTGGCTGGCTACACCTTC.

By proportion, this clonotype is medium-sized (0.01 to 0.1%). The rearrangement joins TRBV28 to TRBJ2-1; D possibly corresponds to TRBD2 (7 bases). V was pared by 6 bases and J by 14 bases, with 17 bases between. The CDR3 covers 12 residues. CDR1 and CDR2 from the germline V gene are MDHEN and SYDVKM. Here the CDR3 DNA reads TGTGCCAGCAGGACCCAAGGGGGAGGGAAGTTCTTC. Translated, it gives CASRTQGGGKFF.

As for this clonotype: This may be a read error: a much more frequent sequence differs by one nucleotide. The genes are TRBV19 and TRBJ1-5; D gene ambiguous. The CDR3 is 11 amino acids. Germline CDR1 reads LNHDA; CDR2 reads SQIVND (reference sequence). V gave up 10 bases and J gave up 5 bases, with 9 bases separating them. The CDR3 region is CAIKEDQPQHF. DNA for the CDR3: TGTGCCATTAAGGAGGATCAGCCCCAGCATTTT.

This chain connects TRBV20-1 to TRBJ1-6, with 10 bases fitting TRBD1. Germline V gene sequence: CDR1 DFQATT, CDR2 SNEGSKA (reference sequence). CDR3 length: 13 amino acids. The V segment lost 5 bases and the J segment 7 bases; nucleotides outside the gene matches: 2. For the CDR3, the DNA is TGCAGTGCTTCGGGACAGGGGAATTCACCCCTCCACTTT. Its translation: CSASGQGNSPLHF.

This clonotype was seen only a few times. The chain uses TRBV9 and TRBJ2-1, with a possible D match to TRBD2 (5 bases). This CDR3 comprises 15 residues. Germline lookup yields CDR1 SGDLS and CDR2 YYNGEE. V lost 0 bases and J lost 4, with 11 bases in between. Here the CDR3 reads CASSVGFRGYNEQFF. DNA of the CDR3: TGTGCCAGCAGCGTAGGTTTCCGGGGATACAATGAGCAGTTCTTC.

This clonotype appeared a few times. The chain has TRBV20-1 and TRBJ1-2; D ambiguous. Germline CDR1 reads DFQATT; CDR2 reads SNEGSKA (reference sequence). V lost 1 base, J lost 5 bases, and 11 bases lay in between. CDR3 length equals 13 residues. The CDR3 nucleotides are TGCAGTGCTAGAGTGCAGAGGGAGTATGGCTACACCTTC. Its protein is CSARVQREYGYTF.

CDR3 loop: CASSQVRVDQPQHF. The CDR3 region has the DNA TGTGCCAGCAGCCAAGTGAGGGTGGATCAGCCCCAGCATTTT. This rearrangement joins TRBV4-2 to TRBJ1-5, with D unclear. The germline V gene encodes CDR1 LGHNA and CDR2 YNFKEQ. V lost 1 base and J lost 5, with 9 bases in between. The CDR3 loop spans 14 amino acids.

By its share, this clonotype is large (0.1 to 1%). The gene calls are TRBV19 and TRBJ1-1, with 8 bases matching TRBD1. The ends lost 4 bases at V and 0 bases at J; junction bases unmatched: 1. Germline V gene lookup returns CDR1 LNHDA and CDR2 SQIVND (reference sequence). The CDR3 spans 14 residues. The CDR3 protein is CASSKTGVNTEAFF. The CDR3 DNA reads as TGTGCCAGTAGTAAGACAGGGGTGAACACTGAAGCTTTCTTT. Complete variable domain (other parts from reference TRBV19 and TRBJ1-1): DGGITQSPKYLFRKEGQNVTLSCEQNLNHDAMYWYRQDPGQGLRLIYYSQIVNDFQKGDIAEGYSVSREKKESFPLTVTSAQKNPTAFYLCASSKTGVNTEAFFGQGTRLTVV.

This clonotype was counted only a few times. This rearrangement joins TRBV20-1 to TRBJ2-5; 8 bases fit TRBD1. From germline, CDR1 is DFQATT and CDR2 SNEGSKA (reference sequence). The J segment lost 5 bases and the V segment lost 6 bases, leaving 11 bases of the junction unmatched. This CDR3 has 14 amino acids. CDR3 region: CSALGQGWSETQYF. The CDR3 DNA sequence: TGCAGTGCCCTTGGACAGGGCTGGTCGGAGACCCAGTACTTC.

On this clonotype itself: A much larger clone is a single base away; this may be a read error. Likely a read error: the CDR3 ends without its conserved phenylalanine or tryptophan. V usage is TRBV15 and J usage is TRBJ1-2; no definite D call. The CDR3 runs to 15 residues. V lost 0 bases and J 5 bases, leaving 13 bases between the germline ends. The germline V gene encodes CDR1 LNHNV and CDR2 YYDKDF (reference sequence). CDR3 loop: CATSRDLGPLYGYTS. DNA for the CDR3: TGTGCCACCAGCAGAGATCTAGGGCCTTTGTATGGCTACACCTCC.

Sample share makes this clonotype medium-sized (0.01 to 0.1%). V is TRBV28 and J is TRBJ1-4; TRBD1 matches at 7 bases. The V gene end was trimmed by 6 bases and the J gene end by 5 bases; junction bases not matched to a gene: 9. Germline lookup yields CDR1 MDHEN and CDR2 SYDVKM. This CDR3 has 15 residues. The CDR3 here is CASRPLGQKNEKLFF. CDR3 bases: TGTGCCAGCAGGCCGTTGGGACAGAAGAATGAAAAACTGTTTTTT.

As for this clonotype: This could be a read error, since a much larger clone is one nucleotide away. The V gene is TRBV28, the J gene TRBJ2-7; TRBD1 might be the D (6 bases). CDR3 length: 12 amino acids. Germline V gene data show CDR1 as MDHEN and CDR2 as SYDVKM. The chain's CDR3 is CASRDNSYQQYF. The CDR3 DNA reads TGTGCCAGCCGGGACAACTCCTACCAGCAGTACTTC.

This clonotype was observed a single time. The rearrangement uses TRBV11-2 and TRBJ2-7; D tentatively fits TRBD1 or TRBD2 (5 bases each). The CDR3 contains 13 residues. Trimming cost V 4 bases and J 5 bases, with 12 bases left between them. The germline gives CDR1 SGHAT, CDR2 FQNNGV. The DNA for the CDR3 is TGTGCCAGCAGCTGGGACCGTCCGGACGAGCAGTACTTC. Protein sequence: CASSWDRPDEQYF.

This clonotype ranks as medium-sized (0.01 to 0.1%). The chain combines TRBV6-2 or TRBV6-3 with TRBJ1-1; D gene ambiguous. Trimming removed 7 bases at V and 4 bases at J, with 19 bases between. The CDR3 has 15 amino acids. Germline CDR1 and CDR2: MNHEY and SVGEGT. The DNA for the CDR3 is TGTGCCAGCACCGATACCCACCAAATGACCACTGAAGCTTTCTTT. This codes for CASTDTHQMTTEAFF.

In this sample, this clonotype is medium-sized. The chain has TRBV6-1 and TRBJ1-2; the match to TRBD1 covers 7 bases. With V trimmed by 5 bases and J by 4 bases, 4 bases remained unmatched. CDR3 length equals 13 residues. Germline V CDR1 and CDR2: MNHNS, SASEGT. CDR3 bases: TGTGCCAGCAGTCGGGACAGTTTCTATGGCTACACCTTC. As protein: CASSRDSFYGYTF.

By proportion, this clonotype is medium-sized. The gene calls are TRBV7-8 and TRBJ2-1; 11 bases map to TRBD2. CDR1 and CDR2 from the germline V gene are SGHVS and FQNEAQ. Trimming at V came to 4 bases and at J to 0 bases, leaving 2 bases not matched to a gene. This CDR3 region has 16 residues. The CDR3 here is CASSSLAGVSYNEQFF. Here the CDR3 DNA reads TGTGCCAGCAGCTCACTAGCGGGGGTCTCCTACAATGAGCAGTTCTTC.

This clonotype is judged large. The chain combines TRBV9 with TRBJ2-7, with TRBD2 identical over 13 bases. With V trimmed by 3 bases and J by 2 bases, 11 bases remained unmatched. CDR3 length: 18 amino acids. CDR1 is SGDLS, CDR2 YYNGEE, per germline. CDR3 residues: CASSGRTSGSPGAYEQYF. The CDR3 DNA follows: TGTGCCAGCAGCGGACGGACTAGCGGGAGCCCCGGCGCCTACGAGCAGTACTTC.

This clonotype is labeled as medium-sized. This rearrangement joins TRBV12-5 to TRBJ2-1; 8 bases map to TRBD1. The CDR3 has 15 residues. J lost 6 bases, V lost 7 bases, and 11 bases had no gene match. Germline V gives CDR1 LGHNT, CDR2 FRNRAP. The CDR3 sequence: CASAGPGGAFNEQFF. The CDR3 region has the DNA TGTGCTAGTGCGGGCCCAGGGGGCGCTTTCAATGAGCAGTTCTTC.

Remarks on this clonotype: Being one base from a much bigger clone, this may be a read error. V gene TRBV5-1 combines with J gene TRBJ1-1; D uncertain. The V gene's germline CDR1 is SGHRS and CDR2 YFSETQ. This CDR3 is 14 amino acids long. CDR3 in DNA: TGCGCCAACAGCTCCCCGGACGTAAACACTGAAGCTTTCTTT. Protein product: CANSSPDVNTEAFF.

This clonotype qualifies as medium-sized (0.01 to 0.1%). CDR3 loop: CSATGGNQPQHF. The CDR3, as DNA: TGCAGTGCTACAGGGGGCAATCAGCCCCAGCATTTT. This chain uses TRBV20-1 with TRBJ1-5; maybe TRBD1 (6 bases). The CDR3 runs to 12 residues. CDR1 is DFQATT and CDR2 is SNEGSKA in the germline V gene (reference sequence). V shed 4 bases and J shed 2 bases, with 6 bases lying between them.